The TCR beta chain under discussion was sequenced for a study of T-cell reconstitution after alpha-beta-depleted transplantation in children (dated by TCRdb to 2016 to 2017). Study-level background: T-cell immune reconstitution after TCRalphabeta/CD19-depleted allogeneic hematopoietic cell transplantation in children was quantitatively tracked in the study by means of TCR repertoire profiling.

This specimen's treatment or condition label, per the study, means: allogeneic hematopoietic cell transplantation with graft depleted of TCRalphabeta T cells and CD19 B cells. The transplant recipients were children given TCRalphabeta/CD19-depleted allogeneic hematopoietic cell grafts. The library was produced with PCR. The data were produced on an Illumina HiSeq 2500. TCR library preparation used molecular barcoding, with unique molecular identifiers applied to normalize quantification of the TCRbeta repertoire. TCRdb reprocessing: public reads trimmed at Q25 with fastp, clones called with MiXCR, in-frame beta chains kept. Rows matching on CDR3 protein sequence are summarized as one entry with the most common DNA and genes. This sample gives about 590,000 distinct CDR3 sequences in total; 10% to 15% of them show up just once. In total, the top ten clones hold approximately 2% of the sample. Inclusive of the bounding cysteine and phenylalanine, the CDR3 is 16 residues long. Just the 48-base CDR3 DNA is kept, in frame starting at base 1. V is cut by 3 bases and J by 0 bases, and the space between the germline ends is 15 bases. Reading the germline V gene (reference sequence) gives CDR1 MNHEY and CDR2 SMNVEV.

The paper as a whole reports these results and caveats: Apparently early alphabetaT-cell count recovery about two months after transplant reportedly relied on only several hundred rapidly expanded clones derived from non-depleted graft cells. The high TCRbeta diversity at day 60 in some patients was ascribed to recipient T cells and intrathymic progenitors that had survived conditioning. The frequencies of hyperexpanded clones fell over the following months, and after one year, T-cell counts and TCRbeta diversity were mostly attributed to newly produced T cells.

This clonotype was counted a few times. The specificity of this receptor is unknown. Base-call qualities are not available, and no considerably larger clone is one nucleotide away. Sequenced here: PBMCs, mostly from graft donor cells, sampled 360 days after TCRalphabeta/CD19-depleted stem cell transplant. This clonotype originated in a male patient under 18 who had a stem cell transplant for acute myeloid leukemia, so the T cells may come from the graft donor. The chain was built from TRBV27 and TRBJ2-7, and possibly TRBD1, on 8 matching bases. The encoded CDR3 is CASSFTGGGGSYEQYF. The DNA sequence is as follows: TGTGCCAGCAGTTTTACAGGGGGGGGCGGCTCCTACGAGCAGTACTTC.